The clone carrying this T cell receptor (beta chain) showed up many times. The sample belongs to a study of Graves' ophthalmopathy and Graves' hyperthyroidism. The authors amplified TCR beta CDR3 regions from RNA transcripts. HTBI primers were used in a first-round RT-PCR, which preceded a second-round multiplex PCR. TCRdb passed the multiplex PCR reads through MiXCR, listing each CDR3 protein once. The sample lists some 410,000 distinct CDR3 sequences, around 21% occurring once. Per germline, CDR1 SGHRS and CDR2 YFSETQ. The CDR3 runs 13 residues. V gave up 4 bases and J gave up 5 bases, with 13 bases separating them.

Sequenced: peripheral blood. This TCR derives from a woman aged 18-29 years with stable Graves' hyperthyroidism. V and J are TRBV5-1 and TRBJ2-7, with a tentative D call TRBD2 (5 bases). The CDR3 bases are TGCGCCAGCAGCGTTACGAGGGTGGACGAGCAGTACTTC. Translated: CASSVTRVDEQYF.